A single sample gave rise to the 28 T cell receptor beta chains below, sequenced in a study of cytomegalovirus exposure and HLA in healthy donors. Data came from immunoSEQ multiplex PCR; TCRdb stores just in-frame clones and leaves some out. Of over 150,000 clones detected, roughly nine tenths appear once; the ten largest clones hold approximately 5%. Sequencing was performed on PBMCs. These receptors were taken from a young woman in good health and CMV-seronegative.

The gene calls are TRBV2 and TRBJ1-1, with 7 nucleotides matching TRBD1. The CDR3 is 13 residues long. Germline V gene data show CDR1 as SNHLY and CDR2 as FYNNEI. Losses at the gene ends were 7 bases for V and 5 bases for J; bases not matched to a gene: 7. The chain's CDR3 is CASNPPGGTEAFF. The CDR3 nucleotides are TGTGCCAGCAACCCCCCAGGGGGAACTGAAGCTTTCTTT.

The gene calls are TRBV9 and TRBJ1-2; no clear D. The length of the CDR3 is 16 residues. Germline CDR1 is SGDLS and CDR2 is YYNGEE. V lost 3 bases, J lost 3 bases, and 18 bases lay in between. CDR3 DNA sequence: TGTGCCAGCAGCGGCTCAGCCTCACCCGGACACTATGGCTACACCTTC. As protein: CASSGSASPGHYGYTF.

The chain combines TRBV5-6 with TRBJ2-3; D not certain. The germline gives CDR1 SGHDT, CDR2 YYEEEE. V lost 5 bases and J lost 1, with 23 bases in between. CDR3 length: 18 residues. As DNA, the CDR3 is TGTGCCAGCAGTTACCTCCCGGGTGGCCTTGGGGGCACAGATACGCAGTATTTT. The encoded protein is CASSYLPGGLGGTDTQYF.

V and J are TRBV27 and TRBJ1-1; 9 bases match TRBD1. Trimming at V came to 5 bases and at J to 0 bases, leaving 7 bases not matched to a gene. Germline V CDR1 and CDR2: MNHEY, SMNVEV (reference sequence). There are 16 residues in the CDR3. The CDR3 is CASSLWTGAMNTEAFF. CDR3 nucleotide sequence: TGTGCCAGCAGTCTATGGACAGGGGCCATGAACACTGAAGCTTTCTTT.

The chain combines TRBV11-3 with TRBJ2-1; 11 positions match TRBD2. The CDR3 has 16 residues. CDR1 and CDR2 from the germline V gene are SGHNT and YENEEA. Trimming cost V 3 bases and J 9 bases; bases outside gene matches: 10. In DNA form, the CDR3 reads TGTGCCAGCAGCTTCAGGACTAGCGGGTCCCGAGGTGAGCAGTTCTTC. This sequence encodes CASSFRTSGSRGEQFF.

This clone was detected once. This sequence joins TRBV28 and TRBJ2-7; 7 bases map to TRBD2. Trimming cost V 6 bases and J 0 bases; bases outside gene matches: 17. Germline CDR1 MDHEN, CDR2 SYDVKM. The CDR3 is 18 residues long. In DNA, the CDR3 is TGTGCCAGCAGCGGCCTCTTAAAAGCGGGATCTAACTCCTACGAGCAGTACTTC. Translated: CASSGLLKAGSNSYEQYF.

V is TRBV28 and J is TRBJ1-2; the D is unclear. The CDR3 runs 14 residues. The V gene lost 1 base and the J gene lost 7 bases, with 13 bases spanning the gap. The germline V gene encodes CDR1 MDHEN and CDR2 SYDVKM. The CDR3 loop reads CASSLSITSAGYTF. DNA of the CDR3: TGTGCCAGCAGTTTATCAATCACTTCGGCTGGCTACACCTTC.

The rearrangement joins TRBV27 to TRBJ2-6, with D possibly matching TRBD2 (6 bases). There are 19 residues in the CDR3. Germline lookup yields CDR1 MNHEY and CDR2 SMNVEV (reference sequence). Trimming stripped 5 bases from V and 3 bases from J, with 23 bases between. CDR3 in amino acids: CASSGGPREGQGGANVLTF. Here the CDR3 DNA reads TGTGCCAGCAGTGGAGGGCCGCGAGAGGGGCAGGGTGGGGCCAACGTCCTGACTTTC.

The chain links TRBV6-1 to TRBJ2-7; D possibly matches TRBD1 or TRBD2 (6 bases each). The germline CDR1 and CDR2 sequences are MNHNS and SASEGT. Trimming took 6 bases from V and 0 from J, leaving 12 bases between them. The CDR3 covers 14 residues. CDR3 nucleotide sequence: TGTGCCAGCAGGGACGGGGGCGTCTCCTACGAGCAGTACTTC. Translating it yields CASRDGGVSYEQYF.

The rearrangement links TRBV10-3 to TRBJ2-1; 14 bases line up with TRBD2. Germline V CDR1 and CDR2: ENHRY, SYGVKD. The V gene end was trimmed by 3 bases and the J gene end by 3 bases; junction bases not matched to a gene: 7. This CDR3 comprises 18 residues. The CDR3 coding sequence is TGTGCCATCAGTGAAGAGGGACTAGCGGGAGCAATCTACAATGAGCAGTTCTTC. Its protein product is CAISEEGLAGAIYNEQFF.

This clone has a handful of counts. The chain carries TRBV12-5 and TRBJ2-1; TRBD1 agrees at 7 bases. This CDR3 region has 14 residues. V shed 5 bases and J 13 bases; nucleotides not matched to a gene: 14. CDR1 is LGHNT and CDR2 is FRNRAP in the germline V gene. CDR3 in amino acids: CASGPGTAAAFQFF. Written as DNA, the CDR3 is TGTGCTAGTGGTCCAGGGACAGCTGCTGCCTTTCAGTTCTTC.

The rearrangement joins TRBV28 to TRBJ1-2, with D possibly matching TRBD1 (5 bases). CDR1 MDHEN and CDR2 SYDVKM come from the germline V gene. The V gene lost 4 bases and the J gene lost 2 bases, with 11 bases spanning the gap. CDR3 length: 14 amino acids. CDR3 coding DNA: TGTGCCAGCAGTTGGGGGGAGGGCAACTATGGCTACACCTTC. It encodes CASSWGEGNYGYTF.

V and J are TRBV29-1 and TRBJ2-1; TRBD1 matches at 9 bases. With 7 bases clipped from V and 9 bases from J, the junction kept 4 bases outside the gene matches. The CDR3 sequence is 11 residues long. Germline V gives CDR1 SQVTM, CDR2 ANQGSEA. Here the CDR3 DNA reads TGCAGCGCAGGGGACAGGGTTGAGCAGTTCTTC. Protein sequence: CSAGDRVEQFF.

The chain employs TRBV7-3 and TRBJ2-5; no clear D. This CDR3 is 12 amino acids long. V shed 5 bases and J shed 5 bases, with 9 bases lying between them. CDR1 and CDR2 (germline): SGHTA, FQGTGA. The CDR3 nucleotides read TGTGCCAGCAGCCTCCTCGGGGAGACCCAGTACTTC. Its protein is CASSLLGETQYF.

The chain recombines TRBV7-6 with TRBJ2-5, with a possible D match to TRBD2 (5 bases). The CDR3 is made up of 16 amino acids. The ends were cut back, 5 bases at V and 1 base at J, with 17 bases in the middle. Germline-derived CDR1 and CDR2 are SGHVS and FNYEAQ. In DNA form, the CDR3 reads TGTGCCAGCAGCCCCGCAACTAGTCCTTCCCAAGAGACCCAGTACTTC. The encoded protein is CASSPATSPSQETQYF.

The rearrangement uses TRBV14 and TRBJ2-7, with 8 bases lining up with TRBD1. Trimming at V came to 7 bases and at J to 2 bases, leaving 7 bases not matched to a gene. CDR1 is SGHDN and CDR2 is FVKESK in the germline V gene. The CDR3 is made up of 14 amino acids. CDR3 DNA sequence: TGTGCCAGCAACTGGCAGGGGGCTGCCTACGAGCAGTACTTC. Encoded protein: CASNWQGAAYEQYF.

V and J are TRBV6-1 and TRBJ1-1; D ambiguous. Germline lookup yields CDR1 MNHNS and CDR2 SASEGT. CDR3 length: 14 residues. Between the trimmed V and J ends, which lost 3 bases and 3 bases, there was a span of 11 bases. The CDR3 sequence: CASSEVGFYTEAFF. In nucleotides, the CDR3 is TGTGCCAGCAGTGAGGTGGGATTTTACACTGAAGCTTTCTTT.

The V and J genes are TRBV19 and TRBJ1-5; D not certain. The CDR3 covers 15 residues. The germline V gene encodes CDR1 LNHDA and CDR2 SQIVND (reference sequence). V lost 7 bases to trimming and J lost 2 bases, with 15 bases between them. The CDR3: CASTPGWGGNQPQHF. DNA for the CDR3: TGTGCCAGTACCCCTGGGTGGGGAGGCAATCAGCCCCAGCATTTT.

The V gene is TRBV10-2, the J gene TRBJ2-3; 8 positions match TRBD2. CDR1 and CDR2 from the germline V gene are WSHSY and SAAADI. The V segment lost 6 bases and the J segment 3 bases; nucleotides outside the gene matches: 8. The CDR3 consists of 15 residues. CDR3 DNA sequence: TGCGCCAGCAGGGAGCGGGAGATTGTAACAGATACGCAGTATTTT. Its protein is CASREREIVTDTQYF.

This clone was found a few times. This chain connects TRBV19 to TRBJ2-7; D not resolved. The germline V gene has CDR1 LNHDA and CDR2 SQIVND (reference sequence). The V and J ends lost 6 bases and 6 bases respectively, with 15 bases between them. CDR3 length: 13 amino acids. The CDR3 DNA sequence: TGTGCCAGTAGCCAAGCCCAACAGAGCGAGCAGTACTTC. This codes for CASSQAQQSEQYF.

V and J are TRBV6-5 and TRBJ1-5, with D perhaps TRBD1 (5 bases). Looked up from germline, CDR1 is MNHEY and CDR2 is SVGAGI. Trimming cost V 6 bases and J 2 bases, with 8 bases left between them. The CDR3 runs to 13 residues. This CDR3 reads CASRRTRNQPQHF. The DNA of the CDR3 is TGTGCCAGCAGACGGACACGCAATCAGCCCCAGCATTTT.

The J gene is TRBJ2-1, the V gene TRBV5-4, with a weak D call TRBD2 (6 bases). V was clipped by 7 bases and J by 10 bases, with 30 bases between them. The CDR3 loop spans 17 amino acids. Germline assignment: CDR1 SGHNT and CDR2 YYREEE (reference sequence). In nucleotides, the CDR3 is TGTGCCAGCCGCTCAGATTTATCGGGACTCACCCCCCGGGAGCAGTTCTTC. Its protein is CASRSDLSGLTPREQFF.

The chain employs TRBV5-1 and TRBJ2-2, with D unclear. The CDR3 contains 15 residues. Deletions cut 0 bases from V and 7 bases from J, with 13 bases between. Per germline, CDR1 SGHRS and CDR2 YFSETQ. The CDR3 DNA follows: TGCGCCAGCAGCTTGGGACCCTTAGTCCACGGGGAGCTGTTTTTT. Its translation is CASSLGPLVHGELFF.

This chain connects TRBV5-1 to TRBJ1-1; D perhaps matches TRBD1 (5 bases). Germline V lookup: CDR1 SGHRS, CDR2 YFSETQ. The CDR3 is 15 amino acids. The V end lost 5 bases, the J end lost 1 base, and 15 bases lay between the germline ends. The CDR3 DNA reads as TGCGCCAGCAGTGAGGATTTGGGGGGGAACACTGAAGCTTTCTTT. Translated, it gives CASSEDLGGNTEAFF. Based on the CDR3 plus reference TRBV5-1 and TRBJ1-1, the full variable domain is KAGVTQTPRYLIKTRGQQVTLSCSPISGHRSVSWYQQTPGQGLQFLFEYFSETQRNKGNFPGRFSGRQFSNSRSEMNVSTLELGDSALYLCASSEDLGGNTEAFFGQGTRLTVV.

V usage is TRBV11-2 and J usage is TRBJ2-5; 9 bases match TRBD2. The trim removed 7 bases at V and 6 bases at J, leaving 12 bases unmatched. Germline loops: CDR1 SGHAT, CDR2 FQNNGV. CDR3 size: 15 residues. The CDR3: CASTISASGVKTQYF. The CDR3 DNA is TGTGCCAGCACTATCTCGGCTAGCGGGGTAAAGACCCAGTACTTC.

This clone was seen just once. The chain is built from TRBV19 and TRBJ2-7; the match to TRBD1 covers 8 bases. Trimming cost V 3 bases and J 3 bases; bases outside gene matches: 7. The CDR3 extends over 15 amino acids. CDR1 and CDR2 from the germline V gene are LNHDA and SQIVND (reference sequence). CDR3 residues: CASSIPGGVIYEQYF. The CDR3 region has the DNA TGTGCCAGTAGTATCCCAGGGGGCGTAATCTACGAGCAGTACTTC.

This rearrangement joins TRBV6-5 to TRBJ2-4; weak D call: TRBD2 (6 bases). The CDR3 extends over 13 amino acids. Trimming shortened V by 4 bases and J by 5 bases, and 9 bases separated the two germline ends. CDR1 and CDR2 (germline): MNHEY, SVGAGI. The CDR3, as DNA: TGTGCCAGCAGTTCCCCGGGGGAAAACATTCAGTACTTC. Its protein is CASSSPGENIQYF.

The genes are TRBV5-1 and TRBJ2-6; a weak D match, TRBD1 (6 bases). CDR3 length: 15 amino acids. The V gene lost 4 bases and the J gene lost 0 bases, with 8 bases spanning the gap. The V gene's germline CDR1 is SGHRS and CDR2 YFSETQ. CDR3 residues: CASSVGGSGANVLTF. The CDR3 nucleotides are TGCGCCAGCAGCGTAGGGGGCTCTGGGGCCAACGTCCTGACTTTC. Filled out from reference TRBV5-1 and TRBJ2-6, the complete variable domain reads KAGVTQTPRYLIKTRGQQVTLSCSPISGHRSVSWYQQTPGQGLQFLFEYFSETQRNKGNFPGRFSGRQFSNSRSEMNVSTLELGDSALYLCASSVGGSGANVLTFGAGSRLTVL.